This TCR beta chain stems from a study of blood T cell dynamics during melanoma immunotherapy. Study-wide background: First-line therapy was either pembrolizumab or nivolumab with ipilimumab for metastatic melanoma.

Time point in this sample: week 3, after first cycle of checkpoint inhibitor. Patients with prior systemic cancer treatment, concomitant immunosuppressants, or other active malignancies were excluded. Generated by immunoSEQ multiplex PCR, the TCRdb table keeps only in-frame clones and is missing some. The sample consists of approximately 13,000 clones, 80% to 90% of them appearing once. The CDR3 is 15 residues long. Germline V gives CDR1 SGDLS, CDR2 YYNGEE. V dropped 0 bases and J dropped 0 bases, with 9 bases sitting between them. The clonotype comes from a human donor with melanoma. The sample here was blood, taken from a patient treated with checkpoint blockade. The V gene is TRBV9, the J gene TRBJ1-1; the D gene is possibly TRBD1 (6 bases). Here the CDR3 reads CASSVAGTLNTEAFF. DNA for the CDR3: TGTGCCAGCAGCGTAGCCGGGACACTGAACACTGAAGCTTTCTTT.